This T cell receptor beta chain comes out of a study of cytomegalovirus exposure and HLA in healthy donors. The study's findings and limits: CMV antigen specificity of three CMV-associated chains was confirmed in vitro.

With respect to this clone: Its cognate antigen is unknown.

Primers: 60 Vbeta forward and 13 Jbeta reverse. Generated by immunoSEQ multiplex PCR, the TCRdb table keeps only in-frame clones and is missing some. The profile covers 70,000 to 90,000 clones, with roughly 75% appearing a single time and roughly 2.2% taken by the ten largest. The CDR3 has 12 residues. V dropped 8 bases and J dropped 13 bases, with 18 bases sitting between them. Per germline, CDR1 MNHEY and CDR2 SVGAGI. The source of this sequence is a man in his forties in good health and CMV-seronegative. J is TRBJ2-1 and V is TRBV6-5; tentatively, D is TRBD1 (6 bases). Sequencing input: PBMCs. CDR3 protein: CASGHPSGTQFF. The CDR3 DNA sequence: TGTGCCAGCGGTCATCCCTCCGGGACACAGTTCTTC.